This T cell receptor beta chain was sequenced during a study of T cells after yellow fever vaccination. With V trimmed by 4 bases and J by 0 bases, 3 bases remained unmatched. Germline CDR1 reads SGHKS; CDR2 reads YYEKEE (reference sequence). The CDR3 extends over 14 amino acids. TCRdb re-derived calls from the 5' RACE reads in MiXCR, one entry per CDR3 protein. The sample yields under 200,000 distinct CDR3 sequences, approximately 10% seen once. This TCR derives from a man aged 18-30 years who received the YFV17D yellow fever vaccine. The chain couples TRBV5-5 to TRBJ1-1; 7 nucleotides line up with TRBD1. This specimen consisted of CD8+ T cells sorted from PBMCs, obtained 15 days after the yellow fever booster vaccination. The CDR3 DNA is TGTGCCAGCAGCCCAGGGGGGATGAACACTGAAGCTTTCTTT. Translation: CASSPGGMNTEAFF. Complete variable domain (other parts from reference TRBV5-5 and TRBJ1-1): DAGVTQSPTHLIKTRGQQVTLRCSPISGHKSVSWYQQVLGQGPQFIFQYYEKEERGRGNFPDRFSARQFPNYSSELNVNALLLGDSALYLCASSPGGMNTEAFFGQGTRLTVV.